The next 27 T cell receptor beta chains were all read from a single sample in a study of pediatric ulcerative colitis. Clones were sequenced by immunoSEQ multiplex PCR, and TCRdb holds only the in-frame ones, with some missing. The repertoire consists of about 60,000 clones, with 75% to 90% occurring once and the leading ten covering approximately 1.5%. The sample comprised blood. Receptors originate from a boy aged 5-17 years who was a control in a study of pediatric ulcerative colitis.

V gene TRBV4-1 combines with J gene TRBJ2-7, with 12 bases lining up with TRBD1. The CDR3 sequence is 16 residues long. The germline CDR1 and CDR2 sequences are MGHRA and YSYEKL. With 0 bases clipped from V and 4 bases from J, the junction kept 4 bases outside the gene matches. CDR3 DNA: TGCGCCAGCAGCCAAGATTGGGGACAGGGGGCTTACGAGCAGTACTTC. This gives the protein CASSQDWGQGAYEQYF.

CDR3 sequence: CASSYDPSSYNEQFF. CDR3 DNA: TGTGCCAGCAGTTACGATCCTAGCTCCTACAATGAGCAGTTCTTC. This chain connects TRBV6-5 to TRBJ2-1, with D hard to call. The CDR3 length is 15 residues. Germline lookup yields CDR1 MNHEY and CDR2 SVGAGI. Trimming cost V 2 bases and J 0 bases, with 8 bases left between them.

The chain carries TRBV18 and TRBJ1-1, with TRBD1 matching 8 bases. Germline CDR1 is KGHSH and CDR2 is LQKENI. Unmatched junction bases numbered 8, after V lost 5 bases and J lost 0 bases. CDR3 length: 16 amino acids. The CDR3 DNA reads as TGTGCCAGCTCATTGGACAGGGAAACCCTGAACACTGAAGCTTTCTTT. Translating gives CASSLDRETLNTEAFF. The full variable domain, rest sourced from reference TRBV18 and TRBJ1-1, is NAGVMQNPRHLVRRRGQEARLRCSPMKGHSHVYWYRQLPEEGLKFMVYLQKENIIDESGMPKERFSAEFPKEGPSILRIQQVVRGDSAAYFCASSLDRETLNTEAFFGQGTRLTVV.

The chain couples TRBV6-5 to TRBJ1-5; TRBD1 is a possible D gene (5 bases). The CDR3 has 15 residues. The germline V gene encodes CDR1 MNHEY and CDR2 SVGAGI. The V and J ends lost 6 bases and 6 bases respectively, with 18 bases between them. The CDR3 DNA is TGTGCCAGCAGATCTACGGGCGGGGGAACTCAGCCCCAGCATTTT. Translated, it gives CASRSTGGGTQPQHF.

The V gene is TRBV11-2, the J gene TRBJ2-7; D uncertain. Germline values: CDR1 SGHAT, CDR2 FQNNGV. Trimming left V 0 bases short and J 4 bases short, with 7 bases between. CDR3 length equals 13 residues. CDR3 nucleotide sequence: TGTGCCAGCAGCTTAGATTTCCGTTACGAGCAGTACTTC. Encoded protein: CASSLDFRYEQYF.

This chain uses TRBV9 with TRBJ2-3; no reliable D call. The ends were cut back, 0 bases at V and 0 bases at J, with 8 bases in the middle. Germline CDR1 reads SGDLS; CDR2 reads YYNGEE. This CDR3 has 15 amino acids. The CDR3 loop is CASSVVGRSTDTQYF. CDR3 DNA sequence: TGTGCCAGCAGCGTAGTGGGTCGGAGCACAGATACGCAGTATTTT.

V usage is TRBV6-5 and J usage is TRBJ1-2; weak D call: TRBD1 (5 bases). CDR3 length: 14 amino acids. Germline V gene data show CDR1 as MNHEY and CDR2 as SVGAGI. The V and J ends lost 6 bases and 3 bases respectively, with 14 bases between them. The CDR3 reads CASREAGRYYGYTF. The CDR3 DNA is TGTGCCAGCAGGGAGGCAGGGAGGTACTATGGCTACACCTTC.

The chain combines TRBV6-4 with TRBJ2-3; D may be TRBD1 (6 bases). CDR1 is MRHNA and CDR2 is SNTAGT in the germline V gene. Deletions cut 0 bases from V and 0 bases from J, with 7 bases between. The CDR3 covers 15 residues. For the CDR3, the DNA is TGTGCCAGCAGTGACTCGGACAGTAGCACAGATACGCAGTATTTT. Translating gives CASSDSDSSTDTQYF.

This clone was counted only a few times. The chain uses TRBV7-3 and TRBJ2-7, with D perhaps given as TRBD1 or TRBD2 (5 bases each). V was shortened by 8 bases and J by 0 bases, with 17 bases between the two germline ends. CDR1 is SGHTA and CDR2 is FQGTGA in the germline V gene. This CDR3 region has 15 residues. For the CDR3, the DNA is TGTGCCAGCGGAACCGGGGACGGGGTCTCCTACGAGCAGTACTTC. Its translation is CASGTGDGVSYEQYF.

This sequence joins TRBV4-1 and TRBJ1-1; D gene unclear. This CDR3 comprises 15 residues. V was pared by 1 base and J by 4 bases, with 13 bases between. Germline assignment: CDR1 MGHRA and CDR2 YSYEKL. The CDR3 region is CASSQGVEGFTEAFF. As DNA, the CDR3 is TGCGCCAGCAGCCAAGGGGTTGAGGGTTTCACTGAAGCTTTCTTT.

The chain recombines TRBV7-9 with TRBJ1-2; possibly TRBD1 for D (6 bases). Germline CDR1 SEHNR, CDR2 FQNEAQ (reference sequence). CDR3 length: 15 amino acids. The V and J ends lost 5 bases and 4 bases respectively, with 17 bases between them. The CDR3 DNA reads TGTGCCAGCAGCCAACAAACAGGGTATGGCTATGGCTACACCTTC. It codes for CASSQQTGYGYGYTF.

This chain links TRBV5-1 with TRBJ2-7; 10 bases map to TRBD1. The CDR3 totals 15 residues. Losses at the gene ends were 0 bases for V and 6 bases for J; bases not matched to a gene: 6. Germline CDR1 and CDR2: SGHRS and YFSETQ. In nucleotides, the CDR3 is TGCGCCAGCAGCTTGGGACAGGGGGCTCGTTCCGAGCAGTACTTC. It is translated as CASSLGQGARSEQYF.

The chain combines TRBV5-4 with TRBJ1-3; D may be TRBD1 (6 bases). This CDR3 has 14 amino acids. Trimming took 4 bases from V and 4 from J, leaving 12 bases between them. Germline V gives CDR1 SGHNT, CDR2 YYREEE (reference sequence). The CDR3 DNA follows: TGTGCCAGCAGCCCCAGGGGAGCCGGAAACACCATATATTTT. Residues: CASSPRGAGNTIYF.

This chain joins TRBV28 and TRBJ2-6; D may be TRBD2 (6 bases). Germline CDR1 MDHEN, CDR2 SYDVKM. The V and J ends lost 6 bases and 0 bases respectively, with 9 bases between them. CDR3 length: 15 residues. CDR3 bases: TGTGCCAGCAGACCCGGGGGCTCTGGGGCCAACGTCCTGACTTTC. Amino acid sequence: CASRPGGSGANVLTF.

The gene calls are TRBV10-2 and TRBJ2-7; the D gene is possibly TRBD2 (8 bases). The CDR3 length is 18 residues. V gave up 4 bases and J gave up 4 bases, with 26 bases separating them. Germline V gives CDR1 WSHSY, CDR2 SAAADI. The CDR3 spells CASSGGGLLAEDPYEQYF. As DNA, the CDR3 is TGCGCCAGCAGTGGAGGGGGCCTACTAGCGGAGGACCCTTACGAGCAGTACTTC.

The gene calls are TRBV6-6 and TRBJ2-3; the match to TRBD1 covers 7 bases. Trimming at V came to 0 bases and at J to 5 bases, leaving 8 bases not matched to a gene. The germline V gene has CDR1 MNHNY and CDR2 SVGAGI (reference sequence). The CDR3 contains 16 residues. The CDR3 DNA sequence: TGTGCCAGCAGTTACTCGACGCAGGGGGTTTTAGATACGCAGTATTTT. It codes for CASSYSTQGVLDTQYF.

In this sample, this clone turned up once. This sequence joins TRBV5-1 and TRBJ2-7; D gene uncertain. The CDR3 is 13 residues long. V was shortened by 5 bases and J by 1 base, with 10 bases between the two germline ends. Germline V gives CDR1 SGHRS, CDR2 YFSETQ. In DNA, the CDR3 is TGCGCCAGCAGTCTTCCACAGTCCTACGAGCAGTACTTC. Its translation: CASSLPQSYEQYF.

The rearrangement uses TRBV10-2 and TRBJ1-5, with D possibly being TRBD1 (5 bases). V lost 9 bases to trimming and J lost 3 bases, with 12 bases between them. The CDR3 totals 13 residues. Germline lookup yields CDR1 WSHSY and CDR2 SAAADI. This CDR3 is CASRGVLNQPQHF. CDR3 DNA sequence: TGCGCCAGTCGGGGCGTTCTCAATCAGCCCCAGCATTTT.

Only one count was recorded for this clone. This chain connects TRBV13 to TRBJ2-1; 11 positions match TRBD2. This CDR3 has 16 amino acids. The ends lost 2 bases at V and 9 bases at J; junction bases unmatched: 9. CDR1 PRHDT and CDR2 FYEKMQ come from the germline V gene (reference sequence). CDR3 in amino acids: CASSLRNSGREGEQFF. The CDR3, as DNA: TGTGCCAGCAGCTTAAGGAATAGCGGGAGGGAGGGTGAGCAGTTCTTC. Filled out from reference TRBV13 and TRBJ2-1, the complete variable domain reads AAGVIQSPRHLIKEKRETATLKCYPIPRHDTVYWYQQGPGQDPQFLISFYEKMQSDKGSIPDRFSAQQFSDYHSELNMSSLELGDSALYFCASSLRNSGREGEQFFGPGTRLTVL.

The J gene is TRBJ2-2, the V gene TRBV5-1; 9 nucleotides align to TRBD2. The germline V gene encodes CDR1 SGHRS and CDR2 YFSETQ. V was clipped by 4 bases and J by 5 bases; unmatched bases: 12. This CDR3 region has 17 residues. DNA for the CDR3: TGCGCCAGCAGCGGATTACTAGCGGGCGTCGATACCGGGGAGCTGTTTTTT. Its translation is CASSGLLAGVDTGELFF. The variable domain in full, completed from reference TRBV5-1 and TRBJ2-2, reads KAGVTQTPRYLIKTRGQQVTLSCSPISGHRSVSWYQQTPGQGLQFLFEYFSETQRNKGNFPGRFSGRQFSNSRSEMNVSTLELGDSALYLCASSGLLAGVDTGELFFGEGSRLTVL.

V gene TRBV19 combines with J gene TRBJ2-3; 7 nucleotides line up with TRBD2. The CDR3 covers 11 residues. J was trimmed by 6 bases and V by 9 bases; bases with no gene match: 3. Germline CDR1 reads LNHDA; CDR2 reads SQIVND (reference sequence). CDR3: CASATSDTQYF. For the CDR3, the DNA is TGTGCCAGCGCGACTAGCGATACGCAGTATTTT.

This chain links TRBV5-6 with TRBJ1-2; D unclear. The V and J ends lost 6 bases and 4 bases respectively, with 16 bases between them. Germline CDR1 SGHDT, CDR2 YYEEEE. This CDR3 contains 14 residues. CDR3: CASMPYRTAYGYTF. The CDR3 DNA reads TGTGCCAGCATGCCCTACCGGACGGCCTATGGCTACACCTTC.

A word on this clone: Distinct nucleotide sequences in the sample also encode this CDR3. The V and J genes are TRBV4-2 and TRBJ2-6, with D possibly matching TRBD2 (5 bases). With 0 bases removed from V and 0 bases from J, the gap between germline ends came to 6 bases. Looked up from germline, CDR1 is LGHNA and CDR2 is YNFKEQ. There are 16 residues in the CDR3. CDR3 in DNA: TGTGCCAGCAGCCAAGAAGCGGTCTCTGGGGCCAACGTCCTGACTTTC. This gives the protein CASSQEAVSGANVLTF.

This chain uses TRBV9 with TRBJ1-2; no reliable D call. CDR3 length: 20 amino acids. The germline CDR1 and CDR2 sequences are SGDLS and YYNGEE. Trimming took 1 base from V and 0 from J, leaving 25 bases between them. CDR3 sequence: CASSVPFYDPNRLPNYGYTF. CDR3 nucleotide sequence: TGTGCCAGCAGCGTACCCTTTTACGACCCAAATAGATTACCTAACTATGGCTACACCTTC.

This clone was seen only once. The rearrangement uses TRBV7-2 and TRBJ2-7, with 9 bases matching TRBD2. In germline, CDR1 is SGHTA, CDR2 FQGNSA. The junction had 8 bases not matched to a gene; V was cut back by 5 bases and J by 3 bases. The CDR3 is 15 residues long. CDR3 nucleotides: TGTGCCAGCAGCCGGGATAGCGGGGGCTTCTACGAGCAGTACTTC. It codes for CASSRDSGGFYEQYF.

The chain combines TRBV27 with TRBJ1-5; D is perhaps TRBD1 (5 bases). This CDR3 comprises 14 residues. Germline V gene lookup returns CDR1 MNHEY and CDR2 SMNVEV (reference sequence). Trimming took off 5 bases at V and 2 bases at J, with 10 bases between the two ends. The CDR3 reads CASSGVQGNQPQHF. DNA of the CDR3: TGTGCCAGCAGTGGCGTACAGGGCAATCAGCCCCAGCATTTT.

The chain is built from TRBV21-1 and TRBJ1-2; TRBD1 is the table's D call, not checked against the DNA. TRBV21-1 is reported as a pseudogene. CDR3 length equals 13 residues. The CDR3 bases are TGTGCCAGCAGCAAGGACAGGGGGTATGGCTACACCTTC. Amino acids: CASSKDRGYGYTF.